The source of this T cell receptor beta chain is a study of regulatory T cells in long-lasting Graves disease. For TCR beta, libraries came from iRepertoire HTBI primers and Arm-PCR of CDR3 regions. TCRdb re-called the multiplex PCR reads with MiXCR, one entry per CDR3 protein. The sample includes a few hundred thousand distinct CDR3 sequences, 20% to 25% of them seen just once. This CDR3 is 16 amino acids long. The V gene's germline CDR1 is MGHDK and CDR2 SYGVNS. V was clipped by 1 base and J by 7 bases; unmatched bases: 12. Time point specified: newly diagnosed GD, antithyroid drugs for less than 3 months. From PBMCs, RNA was extracted and then used to make the TCR library.

This clonotype was sampled from a female donor with Graves disease. The chain combines TRBV25-1 with TRBJ1-2, with 7 bases that match TRBD1. This material consisted of peripheral blood mononuclear cells (PBMCs), taken at new diagnosis, from a patient treated with antithyroid drugs. The DNA for the CDR3 is TGTGCCAGCAGTGAATTCCCTCATGACAGGGAGGCTGGCTACACCTTC. Its translation: CASSEFPHDREAGYTF.